One and the same sample provided the 4 T cell receptor beta chains below, sequenced in a study of T cells after yellow fever vaccination. TCRdb ran MiXCR on the 5' RACE reads and lists one entry per CDR3 protein. The sample includes 250,000 to 400,000 distinct CDR3 sequences, approximately 4.3% of them seen just once. Sequencing used PBMCs, obtained 15 days after the yellow fever booster vaccination. The receptor set was obtained from a young man who received the YFV17D yellow fever vaccine.

There are many counts of this clonotype. This chain connects TRBV7-6 to TRBJ1-6; 8 nucleotides agree with TRBD1. Germline CDR1 reads SGHVS; CDR2 reads FNYEAQ. V shed 4 bases, J shed 6 bases, and the junction held 14 bases outside the gene matches. CDR3 size: 18 residues. The CDR3 region has the DNA TGTGCCAGCAGCTCCACTGCCGGACAGGGAACGGGTAATTCACCCCTCCACTTT. Translation gives CASSSTAGQGTGNSPLHF.

This clonotype was observed a few times. V and J are TRBV4-3 and TRBJ2-6; 7 bases agree with TRBD1. V gave up 3 bases and J gave up 0 bases; unmatched junction bases: 5. Germline values: CDR1 LGHNA, CDR2 YSLEER. CDR3 length: 17 residues. The CDR3 nucleotides are TGCGCCAGCAGCCAGGACAGGTCAAACTCTGGGGCCAACGTCCTGACTTTC. It is translated as CASSQDRSNSGANVLTF.

The CDR3 nucleotides read TGTGCTGCAAAAGGGATAGCGGGAACCGGGGAGCTGTTTTTT. This translates into CAAKGIAGTGELFF. The chain uses TRBV3-1 and TRBJ2-2; 8 bases fit TRBD2. The CDR3 length is 14 residues. Germline V gene sequence: CDR1 LGHDT, CDR2 YNNKEL (reference sequence).

This clonotype was seen a handful of times. This sequence joins TRBV20-1 and TRBJ2-1, with D uncertain. CDR1 and CDR2 from the germline V gene are DFQATT and SNEGSKA (reference sequence). Deletions cut 1 base from V and 7 bases from J, with 14 bases between. The CDR3 length is 14 residues. The CDR3 DNA reads as TGCAGTGCTAGAGGCCGGACGGCCGGAAATGAGCAGTTCTTC. Encoded protein: CSARGRTAGNEQFF.